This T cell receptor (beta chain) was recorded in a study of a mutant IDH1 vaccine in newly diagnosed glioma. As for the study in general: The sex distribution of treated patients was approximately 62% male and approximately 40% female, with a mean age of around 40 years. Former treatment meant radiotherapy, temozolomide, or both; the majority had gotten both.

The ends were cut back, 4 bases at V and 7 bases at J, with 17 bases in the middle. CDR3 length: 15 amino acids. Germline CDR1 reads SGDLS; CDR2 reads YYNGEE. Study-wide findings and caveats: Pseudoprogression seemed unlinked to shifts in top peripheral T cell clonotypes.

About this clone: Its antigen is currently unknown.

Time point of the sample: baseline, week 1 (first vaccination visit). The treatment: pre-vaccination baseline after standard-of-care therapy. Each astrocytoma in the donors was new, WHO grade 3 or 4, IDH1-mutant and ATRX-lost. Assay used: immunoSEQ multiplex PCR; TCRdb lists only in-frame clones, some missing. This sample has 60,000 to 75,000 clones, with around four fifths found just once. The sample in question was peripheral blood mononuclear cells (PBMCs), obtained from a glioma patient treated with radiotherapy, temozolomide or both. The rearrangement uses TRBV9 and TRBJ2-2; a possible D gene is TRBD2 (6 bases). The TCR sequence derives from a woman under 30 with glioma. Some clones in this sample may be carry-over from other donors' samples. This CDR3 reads CASSPTPLEGGELFF. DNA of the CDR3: TGTGCCAGCAGCCCGACCCCCCTGGAGGGCGGGGAGCTGTTTTTT.